The entry that follows covers one T cell receptor beta chain sequence. Its antigen is still unknown. The CDR3 runs 13 residues. Per the germline V gene, CDR1 is LNHDA and CDR2 is SQIVND (reference sequence). The ends were cut back, 4 bases at V and 5 bases at J, with 10 bases in the middle. This sample is part of a study of OX40 agonist ivuxolimab in advanced cancers. The overall study: Those enrolled were 80% to 85% male, with a mean age of roughly 60 years and ages from roughly 20 to 90.

TCRdb's table, derived via immunoSEQ multiplex PCR, lists solely in-frame clones and lacks some. This table holds tens of thousands of clones, roughly 91% found once. Broader study findings: Patients who responded partially at 0.1-3.0 mg/kg showed clonal expansion ranking among the lowest. It was not determined which antigens were specifically recognized by the peripheral T cells that had undergone clonal expansion.

The genes are TRBV19 and TRBJ2-3; D gene uncertain. This TCR derives from an adult with an advanced solid tumor such as melanoma, head and neck, liver or kidney cancer. The source was CD4+ or CD8+ T cells sorted from blood, collected in a trial of the OX40 agonist ivuxolimab. Here the CDR3 reads CASSTPFEDTQYF. The CDR3, as DNA: TGTGCCAGTAGTACCCCTTTTGAAGATACGCAGTATTTT. The complete variable domain, with remaining parts taken from reference TRBV19 and TRBJ2-3, reads DGGITQSPKYLFRKEGQNVTLSCEQNLNHDAMYWYRQDPGQGLRLIYYSQIVNDFQKGDIAEGYSVSREKKESFPLTVTSAQKNPTAFYLCASSTPFEDTQYFGPGTRLTVL.